This TCR beta chain was captured by sequencing in a study of T cell clonality in common variable immunodeficiency. The study's findings and limits: What drives increased CVID clonality needs T cell subpopulation sequencing. Reportedly, TCR beta sequences from common variable immunodeficiency showed fewer deletions and N-nucleotide insertions.

The assay was immunoSEQ multiplex PCR, and TCRdb's table has in-frame clones only and misses some. The sample yields about 34,000 clones, without any singletons. The sample holds many counts of this clone. The antigen is unknown. The source material was peripheral blood mononuclear cells. This clonotype was obtained from a person aged 18-69 years in good health.

CDR3 sequence reads: CASSLIGYTEAFF. The CDR3 bases that were read are TGTGCCAGCAGCTTAATAGGGTACACTGAA. V gene TRBV7-8 combines with J gene TRBJ1-1; D gene unclear. Read sequence stops 3 residues before the CDR3 end, and the germline J gene provides the missing end. Between the trimmed V and J ends, which lost 2 bases and 3 bases, there was a span of 7 bases. Looked up from germline, CDR1 is SGHVS and CDR2 is FQNEAQ. This CDR3 comprises 13 residues.